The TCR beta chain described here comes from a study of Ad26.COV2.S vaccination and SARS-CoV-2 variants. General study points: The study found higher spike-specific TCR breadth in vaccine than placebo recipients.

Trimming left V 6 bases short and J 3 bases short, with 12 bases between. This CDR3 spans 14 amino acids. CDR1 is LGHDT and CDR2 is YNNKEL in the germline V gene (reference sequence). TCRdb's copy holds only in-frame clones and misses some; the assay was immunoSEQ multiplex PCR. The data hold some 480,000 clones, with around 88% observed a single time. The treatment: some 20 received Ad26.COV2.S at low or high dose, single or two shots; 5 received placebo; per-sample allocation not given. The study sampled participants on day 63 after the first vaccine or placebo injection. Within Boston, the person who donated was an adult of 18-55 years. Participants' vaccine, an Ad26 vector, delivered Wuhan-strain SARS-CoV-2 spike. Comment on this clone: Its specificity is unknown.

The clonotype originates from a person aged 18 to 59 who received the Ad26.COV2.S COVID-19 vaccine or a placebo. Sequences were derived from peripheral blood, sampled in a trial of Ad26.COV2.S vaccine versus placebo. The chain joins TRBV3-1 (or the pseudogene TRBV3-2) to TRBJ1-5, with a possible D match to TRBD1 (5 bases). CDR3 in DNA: TGTGCCAGCAGTCGGGGGGGGTACAATCAGCCCCAGCATTTT. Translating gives CASSRGGYNQPQHF.